This T cell receptor beta chain was profiled in a study of naive and memory T cell subsets. A few counts support this clonotype. The CDR3 sequence is 17 residues long. The V gene end was trimmed by 8 bases and the J gene end by 7 bases; junction bases not matched to a gene: 18. Germline V gives CDR1 MNHEY, CDR2 SMNVEV (reference sequence). An equimolar mix of two oligonucleotides served as the beta constant-region primer for TRBC1 and TRBC2. The ligated cDNA underwent four PCR rounds using SP2 and nested alpha and beta constant-region primers. TCRdb re-called the UMI-ligation and nested PCR reads with MiXCR, one entry per CDR3 protein. The table records approximately 80,000 distinct CDR3 sequences, about 10% of them present only once. Four subsets defined by CD45RA and CD27 were sorted after CD3, CD4, CD8 and live/dead staining.

The rearrangement joins TRBV27 to TRBJ2-3; TRBD2 matches at 10 bases. This receptor was obtained from a human donor in good health. Sequenced sample: naive CD8+ T cells from blood. The CDR3 region has the DNA TGTGCCAGCGTACCAGCCGGAGCTAGCGGGAGCGTAAATACGCAGTATTTT. Translated: CASVPAGASGSVNTQYF.